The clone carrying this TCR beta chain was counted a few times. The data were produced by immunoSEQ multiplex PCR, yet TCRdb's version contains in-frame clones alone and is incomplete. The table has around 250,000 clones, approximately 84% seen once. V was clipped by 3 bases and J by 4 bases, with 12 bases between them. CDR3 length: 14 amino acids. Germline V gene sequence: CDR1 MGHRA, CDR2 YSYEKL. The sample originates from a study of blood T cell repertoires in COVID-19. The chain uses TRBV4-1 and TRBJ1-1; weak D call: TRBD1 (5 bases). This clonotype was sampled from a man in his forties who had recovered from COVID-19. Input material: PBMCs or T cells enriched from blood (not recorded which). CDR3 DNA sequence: TGCGCCAGCAGCCAGCAGGGAGGACCCACTGAAGCTTTCTTT. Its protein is CASSQQGGPTEAFF.